Below, one T cell receptor beta chain is given with its context. This record belongs to a study of blood T cell repertoires in COVID-19. The CDR3 runs 13 residues. Per the germline V gene, CDR1 is SGHKS and CDR2 is YYEKEE (reference sequence). With 2 bases removed from V and 7 bases from J, the gap between germline ends came to 10 bases. Here immunoSEQ multiplex PCR was the method, and the copy in TCRdb shows in-frame clones only, minus some. The top ten hold about 9.4% of the sample, which has about 180,000 clones, 88% seen once. V and J are TRBV5-5 and TRBJ2-1; D unclear. The specimen sequenced was PBMCs or T cells enriched from blood (not recorded which). This clonotype originated in a woman under 30 who had recovered from COVID-19. The CDR3 protein is CASSFGFGNEQFF. For the CDR3, the DNA is TGTGCCAGCAGCTTCGGGTTTGGTAATGAGCAGTTCTTC.